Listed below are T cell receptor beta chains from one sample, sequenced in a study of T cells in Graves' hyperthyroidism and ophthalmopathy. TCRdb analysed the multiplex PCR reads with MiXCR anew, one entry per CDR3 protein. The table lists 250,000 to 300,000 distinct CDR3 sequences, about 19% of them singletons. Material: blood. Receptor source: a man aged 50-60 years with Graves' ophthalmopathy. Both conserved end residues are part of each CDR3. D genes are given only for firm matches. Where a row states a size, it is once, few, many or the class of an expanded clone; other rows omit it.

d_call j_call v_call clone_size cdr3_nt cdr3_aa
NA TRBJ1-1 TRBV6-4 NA TGTGCCAGCAGCCCGGGGGTGAACACTGAAGCTTTCTTT CASSPGVNTEAFF
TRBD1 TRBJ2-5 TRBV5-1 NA TGCGCCAGCAGCTCGGGGACAGGGGGATGGGAGACCCAGTACTTC CASSSGTGGWETQYF
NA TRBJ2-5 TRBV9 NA TGTGCCAGCAGCGTAGAGGGGGGGGTCCTCCAAGAGACCCAGTACTTC CASSVEGGVLQETQYF
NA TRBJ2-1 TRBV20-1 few TGCAGTGCTAGAGGGCAGACAGGCAGGAGGGACAATGAGCAGTTCTTC CSARGQTGRRDNEQFF
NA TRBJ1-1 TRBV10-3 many TGTGCCATCAGTGAGACCGGGGGAACCACTGAAGCTTTCTTT CAISETGGTTEAFF
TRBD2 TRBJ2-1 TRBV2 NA TGTGCCAGCAGTTACCCGACCTGGTCAGCGGGAGGGCGGAGCTCCTACAATGAGCAGTTCTTC CASSYPTWSAGGRSSYNEQFF
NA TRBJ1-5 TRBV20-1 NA TGCAGTGTTAGTAGGGCAGATCAGCCCCAGCATTTT CSVSRADQPQHF
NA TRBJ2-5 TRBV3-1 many TGTGCCAGCAGCCAAAGGGGGACAAAGGAGACCCAGTACTTC CASSQRGTKETQYF
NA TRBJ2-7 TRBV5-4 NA TGTGCCAGCAGCCCCCAGGACGGCAGCTACGAGCAGTACTTC CASSPQDGSYEQYF
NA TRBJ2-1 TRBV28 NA TGTGCCAGCAGACGCGGGAATGAGCAGTTCTTC CASRRGNEQFF
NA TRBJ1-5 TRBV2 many TGTGCCAGCAGTGAATATCGGGGGAGTGGGGGCAATCAGCCCCAGCATTTT CASSEYRGSGGNQPQHF
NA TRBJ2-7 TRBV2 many TGTGCCAGCTGCACGGACACGTCCTACGAGCAGTACTTC CASCTDTSYEQYF
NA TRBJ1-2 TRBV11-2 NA TGTGCCAGCAGCTTAGGGGGGGACCCCTATGGCTACACCTTC CASSLGGDPYGYTF
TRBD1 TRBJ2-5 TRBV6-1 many TGTGCCAGCAGTAACCCGGGACAGGGTAGAGAGACCCAGTACTTC CASSNPGQGRETQYF
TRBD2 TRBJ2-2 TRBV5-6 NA TGTGCCAGCAGCCCCTGGACTAGCGTGAACACCGGGGAGCTGTTTTTT CASSPWTSVNTGELFF
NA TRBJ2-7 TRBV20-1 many TGCAGTGCTAGAGATCACAGGGTCGTCTACGAGCAGTACTTC CSARDHRVVYEQYF
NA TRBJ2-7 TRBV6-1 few TGTGCCAGCAGTTACATAGCGGACGGATACGAGCAGTACTTC CASSYIADGYEQYF
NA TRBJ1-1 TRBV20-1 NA TGCAGTGCCCCCAAATTTACTGAAGCTTTCTTT CSAPKFTEAFF
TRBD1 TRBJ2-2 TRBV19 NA TGTGCCAGTAGTATCCCAGGGGGACGGGTTAACACCGGGGAGCTGTTTTTT CASSIPGGRVNTGELFF
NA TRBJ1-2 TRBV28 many TGTGCCAGCAGTCATGACAGGAACTATGGCTACACCTTC CASSHDRNYGYTF
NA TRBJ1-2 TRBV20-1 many TGCAGTGCCGACCCGACAGGTACTAACTATGGCTACACCTTC CSADPTGTNYGYTF
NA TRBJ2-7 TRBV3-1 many TGTGCCAGCAGCAGAGAACTCAGGGGATCCTACGAGCAGTACTTC CASSRELRGSYEQYF